One and the same sample provided the 28 T cell receptor beta chains below, sequenced in a study of OX40 agonist ivuxolimab in advanced cancers. Clones were read by immunoSEQ multiplex PCR, and TCRdb kept only the in-frame ones, dropping some. This table holds roughly 60,000 clones, around 81% found once. This sample comprised CD4+ or CD8+ T cells sorted from blood, obtained in a trial of the OX40 agonist ivuxolimab. These receptor sequences come from an adult with an advanced solid tumor such as melanoma, head and neck, liver or kidney cancer.

The chain combines TRBV21-1 with TRBJ2-3; TRBD2 is taken as the D call from the table, unchecked against the DNA. TRBV21-1 is annotated as a pseudogene. This CDR3 is 15 amino acids long. The CDR3 reads CASSKRTLGTDTQYF. In DNA, the CDR3 is TGTGCCAGCAGCAAACGCACTTTGGGCACAGATACGCAGTATTTT.

This chain's CDR3 is CASSGTSGYDNEQFF. Written as DNA, the CDR3 is TGTGCCAGCAGCGGGACTAGCGGATATGACAATGAGCAGTTCTTC. The chain couples TRBV2 to TRBJ2-1, with 11 bases aligning to TRBD2. CDR1 and CDR2 from the germline V gene are SNHLY and FYNNEI. The trim removed 6 bases at V and 5 bases at J, leaving 6 bases unmatched. This CDR3 is built from 15 residues.

This clone turned up a few times. The chain recombines TRBV6-1 with TRBJ2-3; D unclear. This CDR3 is built from 14 residues. Germline V gene sequence: CDR1 MNHNS, CDR2 SASEGT. With 0 bases removed from V and 3 bases from J, the gap between germline ends came to 7 bases. The CDR3 protein is CASSEAARTDTQYF. The CDR3 DNA reads as TGTGCCAGCAGTGAAGCGGCGAGGACAGATACGCAGTATTTT.

The V gene is TRBV7-2, the J gene TRBJ2-1; tentative D call: TRBD2 (5 bases). Trimming stripped 5 bases from V and 4 bases from J, with 12 bases between. Germline lookup yields CDR1 SGHTA and CDR2 FQGNSA. There are 14 residues in the CDR3. This CDR3 reads CASSPWTAYNEQFF. The CDR3 region has the DNA TGTGCCAGCAGCCCGTGGACTGCTTACAATGAGCAGTTCTTC.

In this sample, this clone turned up once. The chain uses TRBV27 and TRBJ2-7; no firm D call. Germline V gene lookup returns CDR1 MNHEY and CDR2 SMNVEV (reference sequence). CDR3 length: 13 amino acids. The V gene lost 5 bases and the J gene lost 2 bases, with 10 bases spanning the gap. The CDR3 reads CASSPWGPYEQYF. DNA for the CDR3: TGTGCCAGCAGTCCCTGGGGTCCCTACGAGCAGTACTTC.

This chain connects TRBV9 to TRBJ2-5; 7 bases map to TRBD1. Germline trimming cut 3 bases from V and 2 bases from J; bases unmatched to any gene: 4. Germline CDR1 SGDLS, CDR2 YYNGEE. The CDR3 contains 14 residues. As DNA, the CDR3 is TGTGCCAGCAGCGCGGGGACAGTACAAGAGACCCAGTACTTC. Its translation: CASSAGTVQETQYF.

The chain combines TRBV5-6 with TRBJ1-6; 7 nucleotides line up with TRBD1. V shed 4 bases and J 13 bases; nucleotides not matched to a gene: 5. The germline V gene encodes CDR1 SGHDT and CDR2 YYEEEE. The CDR3 sequence is 12 residues long. As DNA, the CDR3 is TGTGCCAGCAGCCTCGGAGGGGGCCCCCTCCACTTT. Its protein product is CASSLGGGPLHF.

This rearrangement joins TRBV2 to TRBJ2-7; D is perhaps TRBD1 (5 bases). Germline lookup yields CDR1 SNHLY and CDR2 FYNNEI. The CDR3 loop spans 15 amino acids. Trimming took off 1 base at V and 2 bases at J, with 12 bases between the two ends. CDR3 DNA: TGTGCCAGCAGTGAAGAATTAGGCAGGGCCTACGAGCAGTACTTC. Translating it yields CASSEELGRAYEQYF. Based on the CDR3 plus reference TRBV2 and TRBJ2-7, the full variable domain is EPEVTQTPSHQVTQMGQEVILRCVPISNHLYFYWYRQILGQKVEFLVSFYNNEISEKSEIFDDQFSVERPDGSNFTLKIRSTKLEDSAMYFCASSEELGRAYEQYFGPGTRLTVT.

The gene calls are TRBV7-8 and TRBJ2-1, with 9 positions matching TRBD2. Germline lookup yields CDR1 SGHVS and CDR2 FQNEAQ. V was clipped by 0 bases and J by 6 bases; unmatched bases: 15. The CDR3 sequence is 19 residues long. CDR3 in DNA: TGTGCCAGCAGCTTAGCCCGTCTAGCGGGGACCTTTGGGGCCAATGAGCAGTTCTTC. Residues: CASSLARLAGTFGANEQFF.

The rearrangement uses TRBV5-1 and TRBJ1-1; maybe TRBD1 (5 bases). Germline CDR1 is SGHRS and CDR2 is YFSETQ. The V and J ends lost 3 bases and 0 bases respectively, with 9 bases between them. This CDR3 contains 14 residues. CDR3 sequence (DNA): TGCGCCAGCAGCTATCGGGGGATGAACACTGAAGCTTTCTTT. Amino acids: CASSYRGMNTEAFF.

V gene TRBV7-2 combines with J gene TRBJ2-5; 11 bases agree with TRBD2. Germline-derived CDR1 and CDR2 are SGHTA and FQGNSA. The CDR3 is 17 residues long. J was trimmed by 2 bases and V by 3 bases; bases with no gene match: 8. CDR3 in amino acids: CASSLISGRGEQETQYF. CDR3 in DNA: TGTGCCAGCAGCTTGATTAGCGGGAGGGGGGAACAAGAGACCCAGTACTTC. Drawing the rest from reference TRBV7-2 and TRBJ2-5, the complete variable domain is GAGVSQSPSNKVTEKGKDVELRCDPISGHTALYWYRQSLGQGLEFLIYFQGNSAPDKSGLPSDRFSAERTGGSVSTLTIQRTQQEDSAVYLCASSLISGRGEQETQYFGPGTRLLVL.

In DNA, the CDR3 is TGCGCCAGCAGTCTGGATGTTACCTACGAGCAGTACTTC. It codes for CASSLDVTYEQYF. The chain couples TRBV5-1 to TRBJ2-7; D unclear. With 5 bases removed from V and 2 bases from J, the gap between germline ends came to 11 bases. The CDR3 sequence is 13 residues long. Germline CDR1 reads SGHRS; CDR2 reads YFSETQ.

The gene calls are TRBV18 and TRBJ2-7, with D uncertain. Trimming stripped 2 bases from V and 1 base from J, with 9 bases between. The CDR3 is made up of 14 amino acids. Germline values: CDR1 KGHSH, CDR2 LQKENI. The CDR3 region has the DNA TGTGCCAGCTCACCAGAGTTAGGGTCCTACGAGCAGTACTTC. Translated: CASSPELGSYEQYF.

This clone showed up just a few times. The V gene is TRBV9, the J gene TRBJ2-7, with no clear D. Germline loops: CDR1 SGDLS, CDR2 YYNGEE. V lost 1 base and J 2 bases, leaving 16 bases between the germline ends. CDR3 length equals 16 residues. The CDR3 sequence is CASSVTPVTYTYEQYF. The CDR3 bases are TGTGCCAGCAGCGTAACCCCCGTGACGTACACCTACGAGCAGTACTTC.

The rearrangement uses TRBV7-2 and TRBJ2-3, with 11 nucleotides matching TRBD2. The ends lost 5 bases at V and 3 bases at J; junction bases unmatched: 1. The CDR3 spans 14 residues. Germline V lookup: CDR1 SGHTA, CDR2 FQGNSA. CDR3 nucleotides: TGTGCCAGCAGCAGGACTAGCGGGACAGATACGCAGTATTTT. Translated, it gives CASSRTSGTDTQYF.

This chain links TRBV7-2 with TRBJ2-3; D perhaps matches TRBD2 (5 bases). CDR1 and CDR2 (germline): SGHTA, FQGNSA. V was trimmed by 2 bases and J by 2 bases, leaving 8 bases between them. The length of the CDR3 is 14 residues. CDR3 residues: CASSLSGSTDTQYF. The CDR3 bases are TGTGCCAGCAGCTTATCGGGATCCACAGATACGCAGTATTTT. Combining the CDR3 with reference TRBV7-2 and TRBJ2-3 gives the whole variable domain GAGVSQSPSNKVTEKGKDVELRCDPISGHTALYWYRQSLGQGLEFLIYFQGNSAPDKSGLPSDRFSAERTGGSVSTLTIQRTQQEDSAVYLCASSLSGSTDTQYFGPGTRLTVL.

The chain recombines TRBV28 with TRBJ1-5; 7 bases match TRBD1. The ends lost 4 bases at V and 5 bases at J; junction bases unmatched: 5. This CDR3 spans 14 amino acids. Germline V gives CDR1 MDHEN, CDR2 SYDVKM. In DNA form, the CDR3 reads TGTGCCAGCAGTTCCCACAGGGGTGATCAGCCCCAGCATTTT. This codes for CASSSHRGDQPQHF. Full variable domain (rest looked up from reference TRBV28 and TRBJ1-5): DVKVTQSSRYLVKRTGEKVFLECVQDMDHENMFWYRQDPGLGLRLIYFSYDVKMKEKGDIPEGYSVSREKKERFSLILESASTNQTSMYLCASSSHRGDQPQHFGDGTRLSIL.

The gene calls are TRBV27 and TRBJ2-5; TRBD1 is a possible D gene (5 bases). Germline values: CDR1 MNHEY, CDR2 SMNVEV (reference sequence). The CDR3 has 16 residues. The V end was cut by 5 bases, the J end by 5 bases, with 21 bases between. CDR3: CASSDALGRAGETQYF. The CDR3 nucleotides are TGTGCCAGCAGTGACGCCCTGGGCAGGGCAGGGGAGACCCAGTACTTC.

This chain links TRBV5-4 with TRBJ1-5; D remains unclear. The V end lost 0 bases, the J end lost 0 bases, and 13 bases lay between the germline ends. This CDR3 region has 17 residues. Germline CDR1 and CDR2: SGHNT and YYREEE (reference sequence). CDR3 nucleotides: TGTGCCAGCAGCTTGGAACAAAATTATTATAGCAATCAGCCCCAGCATTTT. Residues: CASSLEQNYYSNQPQHF.

The chain links TRBV27 to TRBJ2-3, with D hard to call. The V gene's germline CDR1 is MNHEY and CDR2 SMNVEV (reference sequence). CDR3 size: 13 residues. Trimming shortened V by 0 bases and J by 5 bases, and 6 bases separated the two germline ends. The CDR3 region is CASSLSSGDTQYF. In DNA, the CDR3 is TGTGCCAGCAGTTTATCGTCCGGAGATACGCAGTATTTT.

This clone was counted a few times. This chain links TRBV28 with TRBJ2-3; 10 bases align to TRBD2. J gave up 3 bases and V 5 bases, and 17 bases lay outside the gene matches. The germline CDR1 and CDR2 sequences are MDHEN and SYDVKM. The CDR3 runs to 19 residues. CDR3 loop: CASSVSLRTSGKRTDTQYF. The CDR3 nucleotides are TGTGCCAGCAGTGTAAGCCTAAGAACTAGCGGGAAGCGAACAGATACGCAGTATTTT.

The V call is TRBV4-3, the J call TRBJ2-2; D gene uncertain. Between the trimmed V and J ends, which lost 1 base and 4 bases, there was a span of 7 bases. Looked up from germline, CDR1 is LGHNA and CDR2 is YSLEER. The CDR3 spans 14 residues. CDR3 loop: CASSQGQGTGELFF. The CDR3 region has the DNA TGCGCCAGCAGCCAAGGCCAAGGCACCGGGGAGCTGTTTTTT.

V gene TRBV7-2 combines with J gene TRBJ2-7, with D possibly TRBD2 on 6 matching bases. The germline V gene has CDR1 SGHTA and CDR2 FQGNSA. The CDR3 is 11 amino acids. V was cut by 4 bases and J by 12 bases, with 13 bases left in between. The CDR3 nucleotides read TGTGCCAGCAGCTACTCGGGGGAAGCGTACTTC. Protein sequence: CASSYSGEAYF.

Remarks on this clone: A junction end diverges from the germline sequence, so it may reflect a read error. The chain links TRBV7-2 to TRBJ1-3; a weak D match, TRBD1 (5 bases). CDR3 length: 14 residues. Germline V gene sequence: CDR1 SGHTA, CDR2 FQGNSA. The chain's CDR3 is CASSLALGHPLGDF. The CDR3 DNA reads TGTGCCAGCAGCTTAGCGCTAGGGCACCCGTTGGGGGATTTT.

The chain carries TRBV5-8 and TRBJ1-2; D remains unclear. Germline CDR1 and CDR2: SGHTS and YDEGEE. Trimming cost V 4 bases and J 6 bases, with 16 bases left between them. The CDR3 contains 14 residues. In nucleotides, the CDR3 is TGTGCCAGCAGCCCCCAGTTCTCGGGAAATGGCTACACCTTC. Translation gives CASSPQFSGNGYTF.

This clone was picked up a small number of times. The rearrangement joins TRBV28 to TRBJ2-3, with D unresolved. Germline-derived CDR1 and CDR2 are MDHEN and SYDVKM. V dropped 3 bases and J dropped 0 bases, with 7 bases sitting between them. The CDR3 runs to 14 residues. CDR3 sequence: CASSFDSSTDTQYF. In nucleotides, the CDR3 is TGTGCCAGCAGTTTCGACTCAAGCACAGATACGCAGTATTTT.

This chain uses TRBV4-1 with TRBJ2-7; 12 nucleotides line up with TRBD2. Germline V CDR1 and CDR2: MGHRA, YSYEKL. The CDR3 has 19 amino acids. The junction had 14 bases not matched to a gene; V was cut back by 4 bases and J by 1 base. CDR3 nucleotide sequence: TGCGCCAGCAGCCCATGGGGCAGAAGGACTAGCGGGACGTCCTACGAGCAGTACTTC. Translated, it gives CASSPWGRRTSGTSYEQYF.

The V and J genes are TRBV7-2 and TRBJ1-2; possible D gene TRBD1, 5 bases. The length of the CDR3 is 15 residues. CDR1 is SGHTA, CDR2 FQGNSA, per germline. The V and J ends lost 1 base and 4 bases respectively, with 13 bases between them. As DNA, the CDR3 is TGTGCCAGCAGCTTAGAAGACAGAGAGACCTATGGCTACACCTTC. This gives the protein CASSLEDRETYGYTF.